Here is one TCR beta chain with its context. Assay used: immunoSEQ multiplex PCR; TCRdb lists only in-frame clones, some missing. The repertoire holds more than 150,000 clones, with 85% to 95% as singletons. The record originates from a study of T cell responses to AZD1222 COVID-19 vaccine. Per the germline V gene, CDR1 is GTSNPN and CDR2 is SVGIG (reference sequence). CDR3 length equals 14 residues. V lost 4 bases and J 7 bases, leaving 16 bases between the germline ends. This specimen consisted of peripheral blood, obtained on day 0 of AZD1222 vaccination. The sequence was collected from an adult in good health. The chain recombines TRBV30 with TRBJ1-4; a weak D match, TRBD1 (6 bases). CDR3 in DNA: TGTGCCTGGACCCGTGGGACAAAGGCTGAAAAACTGTTTTTT. Protein product: CAWTRGTKAEKLFF.